This T cell receptor beta chain was recovered during a study of T cells in Graves' hyperthyroidism and ophthalmopathy. Study-wide findings and caveats: Appearing also in blood were most of the thyroid clonotypes expanded above 0.001. Before onset, ophthalmopathy was predicted by the model a median approximately 6.5 months earlier.

This clonotype was counted between two and nine times. Its antigen is not known. RNA transcripts provided the source from which TCR beta CDR3 regions were amplified. Carried out on the TCR CDR3, a first-round RT-PCR used the HTBI primer set. TCRdb passed the multiplex PCR reads through MiXCR, listing each CDR3 protein once. There are roughly 500,000 distinct CDR3 sequences in the sample; 40% to 55% occur only once, and under 20% lies in the top ten. Any patient presenting with uncontrolled infection, other autoimmune disease, pregnancy or lactation was left out. Germline assignment: CDR1 SEHNR and CDR2 FQNEAQ (reference sequence). Trimming at V came to 6 bases and at J to 4 bases, leaving 10 bases not matched to a gene. CDR3 length: 16 amino acids.

The source of this sequence is an adult woman with Graves' disease, either hyperthyroidism or ophthalmopathy (not recorded which). The sample comprised peripheral blood or thyroid tissue (not recorded which). V is TRBV7-9 and J is TRBJ2-2, with 8 bases matching TRBD1. The CDR3: CASRPSGGRVTGELFF. CDR3 nucleotide sequence: TGTGCCAGCAGACCCTCAGGGGGCAGGGTCACCGGGGAGCTGTTTTTT.